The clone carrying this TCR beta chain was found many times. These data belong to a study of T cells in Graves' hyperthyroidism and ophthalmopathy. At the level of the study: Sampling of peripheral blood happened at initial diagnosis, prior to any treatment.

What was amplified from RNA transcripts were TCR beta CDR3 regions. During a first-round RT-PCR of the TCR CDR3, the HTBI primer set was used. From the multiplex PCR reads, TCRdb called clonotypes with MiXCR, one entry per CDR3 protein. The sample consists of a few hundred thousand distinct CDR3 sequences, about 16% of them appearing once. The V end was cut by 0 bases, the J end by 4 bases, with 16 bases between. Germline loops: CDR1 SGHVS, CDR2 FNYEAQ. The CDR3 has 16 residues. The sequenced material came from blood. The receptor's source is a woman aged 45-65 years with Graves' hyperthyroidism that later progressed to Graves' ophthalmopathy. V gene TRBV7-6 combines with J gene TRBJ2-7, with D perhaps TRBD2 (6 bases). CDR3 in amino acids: CASSLAAGLVGYEQYF. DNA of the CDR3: TGTGCCAGCAGCTTAGCGGCGGGGCTAGTGGGGTACGAGCAGTACTTC.